A selection of T cell receptor beta chains follows, all from one sample in a study of blood T cells in healthy people across ages. Via MiXCR, TCRdb re-called the 5' RACE reads, giving one row per CDR3 protein. The table includes a few hundred thousand distinct CDR3 sequences, approximately 27% detected once. The sequenced sample was blood. The receptors here all came from a woman in her 70s in good health. Both conserved end residues are trimmed from each CDR3. Clone sizes are given selectively: once, few, many, or a class where the clone is expanded.

V gene | CDR3 length | clone size | CDR3 protein
TRBV4-1 | 13 | NA | ASSQGLAARGTQY
TRBV9 | 13 | NA | ASSVSPLLAYEQY
TRBV12-3/TRBV12-4 | 12 | few | ASSLRAAKNEQY
TRBV12-3/TRBV12-4 | 11 | few | ASSRGRNSPLH
TRBV9 | 12 | NA | ASSPSTGTGTQY
TRBV12-3/TRBV12-4 | 12 | many | ASSFNRGQTEAF
TRBV4-2 | 13 | NA | ASSQDRTGQETQY
TRBV29-1 | 10 | few | SGRDGNTEAF
TRBV18 | 11 | NA | ASSPQAHTEAF
TRBV7-9 | 14 | NA | ASSIGLTSGGGEQF
TRBV11-2 | 12 | few | ASSLDRGYYEQY
TRBV14 | 12 | once | ASSQELYGTEAF